The 27 T cell receptor beta chains in this list originate from one sample, sequenced in a study of cytomegalovirus exposure and HLA in healthy donors. Libraries were prepared by immunoSEQ multiplex PCR; TCRdb keeps only in-frame clonotypes and omits some of them. The sample shows some 150,000 clones, about 91% of them seen only once. Material for sequencing was PBMCs. The receptors stem from a man in his late teens or twenties in good health and CMV-seropositive.

This clone occurred many times. The CDR3 sequence: CSVEDLGQEGYTF. Here the CDR3 DNA reads TGCAGCGTTGAAGATCTGGGACAGGAGGGCTACACCTTC. The rearrangement joins TRBV29-1 to TRBJ1-2; 8 bases are shared with TRBD1. The V segment lost 0 bases and the J segment 8 bases; nucleotides outside the gene matches: 5. In germline, CDR1 is SQVTM, CDR2 ANQGSEA. The CDR3 runs 13 residues.

The chain carries TRBV9 and TRBJ1-6; D gene ambiguous. CDR3 length: 14 amino acids. The germline CDR1 and CDR2 sequences are SGDLS and YYNGEE. The V end lost 6 bases, the J end lost 10 bases, and 17 bases lay between the germline ends. The CDR3 sequence is CASNRGNMDSPLHF. CDR3 bases: TGTGCCAGCAACAGAGGGAACATGGACTCACCCCTCCACTTT.

The chain has TRBV6-1 and TRBJ1-5; D possibly corresponds to TRBD1 (5 bases). The ends were cut back, 3 bases at V and 5 bases at J, with 14 bases in the middle. Germline CDR1 reads MNHNS; CDR2 reads SASEGT. The CDR3 extends over 15 amino acids. CDR3 residues: CASSEPTGEDQPQHF. The DNA for the CDR3 is TGTGCCAGCAGTGAGCCCACAGGTGAAGATCAGCCCCAGCATTTT.

In its sample, this clone was seen once. The chain uses TRBV6-5 and TRBJ1-2, with TRBD1 matching over 9 bases. CDR3 length: 15 residues. The junction had 12 bases not matched to a gene; V was cut back by 6 bases and J by 7 bases. From germline, CDR1 is MNHEY and CDR2 SVGAGI. The CDR3 is CASRKPGQGVGGYTF. The CDR3 bases are TGTGCCAGCAGAAAACCGGGACAGGGCGTCGGTGGCTACACCTTC.

This rearrangement joins TRBV19 to TRBJ1-5; a possible D gene is TRBD1 (6 bases). V was shortened by 4 bases and J by 0 bases, with 16 bases between the two germline ends. The length of the CDR3 is 17 residues. In germline, CDR1 is LNHDA, CDR2 SQIVND (reference sequence). The CDR3 DNA follows: TGTGCCAGTAGTACCCCCCGGGGGGCCGATAGCAATCAGCCCCAGCATTTT. It yields the protein CASSTPRGADSNQPQHF.

The J gene is TRBJ1-2, the V gene TRBV30; D gene ambiguous. Trimming pared 2 bases from V and 4 bases from J, leaving 8 bases between. The CDR3 is 12 amino acids. The germline CDR1 and CDR2 sequences are GTSNPN and SVGIG (reference sequence). DNA of the CDR3: TGTGCCTGGAGTCCCGGGTTCTATGGCTACACCTTC. Protein product: CAWSPGFYGYTF.

The rearrangement uses TRBV5-4 and TRBJ1-1; tentatively, D is TRBD1 (6 bases). Trimming removed 4 bases from V and 0 bases from J, with 13 bases in between. Germline-derived CDR1 and CDR2 are SGHNT and YYREEE (reference sequence). This CDR3 contains 15 residues. CDR3 residues: CASSLTGQMNTEAFF. Written as DNA, the CDR3 is TGTGCCAGCAGCCTTACAGGGCAGATGAACACTGAAGCTTTCTTT.

CDR3 sequence: CASSLAGGTYNEQFF. The CDR3, as DNA: TGTGCCAGCAGCTTAGCGGGGGGGACCTACAATGAGCAGTTCTTC. The J gene is TRBJ2-1, the V gene TRBV7-2; 7 nucleotides line up with TRBD2. The CDR3 totals 15 residues. Germline V gene sequence: CDR1 SGHTA, CDR2 FQGNSA. After removal of 0 bases from V and 2 bases from J, the junction contained 1 base not matched to a gene.

The V gene is TRBV2, the J gene TRBJ1-1; D is perhaps TRBD1 (5 bases). The CDR3 sequence is 15 residues long. Germline lookup yields CDR1 SNHLY and CDR2 FYNNEI. Trimming pared 7 bases from V and 2 bases from J, leaving 17 bases between. In nucleotides, the CDR3 is TGTGCCAGCATTGAGTGGGAACAGGTCAACACTGAAGCTTTCTTT. Translating it yields CASIEWEQVNTEAFF. The full variable domain, its missing parts supplied by reference TRBV2 and TRBJ1-1, is EPEVTQTPSHQVTQMGQEVILRCVPISNHLYFYWYRQILGQKVEFLVSFYNNEISEKSEIFDDQFSVERPDGSNFTLKIRSTKLEDSAMYFCASIEWEQVNTEAFFGQGTRLTVV.

The gene calls are TRBV5-1 and TRBJ1-2; D uncertain. The CDR3 loop spans 14 amino acids. Germline-derived CDR1 and CDR2 are SGHRS and YFSETQ. The ends were cut back, 0 bases at V and 1 base at J, with 7 bases in the middle. In DNA form, the CDR3 reads TGCGCCAGCAGCTTGGATAGCTTTAACTATGGCTACACCTTC. Its protein is CASSLDSFNYGYTF.

The chain recombines TRBV9 with TRBJ2-1; possibly TRBD1 for D (6 bases). The CDR3 is 15 residues long. Per germline, CDR1 SGDLS and CDR2 YYNGEE. The V and J ends lost 0 bases and 7 bases respectively, with 14 bases between them. The CDR3 reads CASSVDREVRNEQFF. The CDR3 DNA follows: TGTGCCAGCAGCGTAGACAGGGAAGTCCGAAATGAGCAGTTCTTC.

Here the CDR3 reads CASSRLRAGANEQYF. The CDR3 DNA reads TGTGCCAGCAGTCGCCTTAGAGCAGGGGCCAACGAGCAGTACTTC. This chain uses TRBV6-1 with TRBJ2-7; TRBD1 might be the D (6 bases). This CDR3 is 15 amino acids long. V shed 5 bases and J shed 5 bases, with 19 bases lying between them. Per the germline V gene, CDR1 is MNHNS and CDR2 is SASEGT.

V and J are TRBV2 and TRBJ2-2, with 10 bases that match TRBD1. Per germline, CDR1 SNHLY and CDR2 FYNNEI. The CDR3 length is 14 residues. V lost 7 bases to trimming and J lost 5 bases; unmatched junction nucleotides: 4. In DNA, the CDR3 is TGTGCCAGCAATACGGACAGGGGGACCGGGGAGCTGTTTTTT. Translating it yields CASNTDRGTGELFF.

This clone has just a few counts. This chain joins TRBV6-1 and TRBJ2-2; D not resolved. Trimming stripped 1 base from V and 2 bases from J, with 5 bases between. This CDR3 has 14 residues. In germline, CDR1 is MNHNS, CDR2 SASEGT. CDR3 loop: CASSEVVNTGELFF. The CDR3 DNA sequence: TGTGCCAGCAGTGAAGTAGTCAACACCGGGGAGCTGTTTTTT.

This clone was counted only a few times. The chain couples TRBV4-1 to TRBJ1-2; D is uncertain. This CDR3 is built from 14 residues. Germline CDR1 and CDR2: MGHRA and YSYEKL. V was shortened by 5 bases and J by 9 bases, with 19 bases between the two germline ends. The CDR3 DNA reads as TGCGCCAGCAGCGCACTCCCCCTTATGTTGAGCTACACCTTC. This sequence encodes CASSALPLMLSYTF.

The rearrangement links TRBV7-2 to TRBJ1-1, with 8 bases identical to TRBD1. V trimming: 5 bases; J trimming: 1 base; junction bases outside the gene matches: 3. The CDR3 sequence is 14 residues long. CDR1 and CDR2 from the germline V gene are SGHTA and FQGNSA. CDR3: CASSPDRANTEAFF. CDR3 bases: TGTGCCAGCAGCCCGGACAGGGCGAACACTGAAGCTTTCTTT.

The chain uses TRBV7-8 and TRBJ1-2, with D possibly matching TRBD1 (5 bases). The CDR3 covers 14 residues. V dropped 5 bases and J dropped 0 bases, with 10 bases sitting between them. Looked up from germline, CDR1 is SGHVS and CDR2 is FQNEAQ. CDR3 nucleotide sequence: TGTGCCAGCAGCATGACAGAAGCTAACTATGGCTACACCTTC. Its protein is CASSMTEANYGYTF.

The chain has TRBV6-1 and TRBJ1-5; possible D gene TRBD1, 5 bases. Trimming removed 2 bases at V and 5 bases at J, with 19 bases between. The CDR3 is 17 amino acids. Germline CDR1 MNHNS, CDR2 SASEGT. The CDR3 DNA reads TGTGCCAGCAGTGAAAGACAGTTAGGTAGAAAGGATCAGCCCCAGCATTTT. This encodes CASSERQLGRKDQPQHF.

The chain has TRBV6-5 and TRBJ1-2, with no clear D. The CDR3 contains 11 residues. Looked up from germline, CDR1 is MNHEY and CDR2 is SVGAGI. Trimming left V 7 bases short and J 1 base short, with 4 bases between. This chain's CDR3 is CASIHNYGYTF. The CDR3 DNA follows: TGTGCCAGCATCCATAACTATGGCTACACCTTC.

The chain is built from TRBV7-8 and TRBJ2-7; tentative D call: TRBD2 (5 bases). The CDR3 is 13 residues long. Germline assignment: CDR1 SGHVS and CDR2 FQNEAQ. Deletions cut 6 bases from V and 4 bases from J, with 13 bases between. The CDR3 DNA is TGTGCCAGCAGTCCCAGTTGGGAGTACGAGCAGTACTTC. Protein product: CASSPSWEYEQYF.

This clone was seen more than once but under ten times. The chain uses TRBV20-1 and TRBJ1-1, with D hard to call. The CDR3 contains 11 residues. Germline CDR1 is DFQATT and CDR2 is SNEGSKA (reference sequence). Trimming took off 1 base at V and 3 bases at J, with 3 bases between the two ends. The CDR3 reads CSARGDTEAFF. In DNA form, the CDR3 reads TGCAGTGCTAGAGGCGACACTGAAGCTTTCTTT.

CDR3 sequence (DNA): TGTGCCAGCAGTACCCGTAGCGGGAGAAGGGAGACCCAGTACTTC. It encodes CASSTRSGRRETQYF. The chain recombines TRBV6-5 with TRBJ2-5; 9 nucleotides agree with TRBD2. The CDR3 is made up of 15 amino acids. Looked up from germline, CDR1 is MNHEY and CDR2 is SVGAGI. After removal of 5 bases from V and 5 bases from J, the junction contained 9 bases not matched to a gene.

The chain couples TRBV30 to TRBJ2-7; 10 bases match TRBD1. CDR1 and CDR2 (germline): GTSNPN, SVGIG (reference sequence). V lost 4 bases, J lost 3 bases, and 9 bases stayed unmatched. There are 15 residues in the CDR3. DNA for the CDR3: TGTGCCTGGAAAAGGGACGGGACAGGGGTCTACGAGCAGTACTTC. Translation gives CAWKRDGTGVYEQYF.

This clone turned up a few times. The chain couples TRBV12-5 to TRBJ1-5, with D uncertain. V was trimmed by 2 bases and J by 6 bases, leaving 14 bases between them. CDR1 and CDR2 from the germline V gene are LGHNT and FRNRAP. CDR3 length: 15 amino acids. CDR3 amino acids: CASGLTSSVGQPQHF. CDR3 in DNA: TGTGCTAGTGGTTTGACCTCATCGGTTGGTCAGCCCCAGCATTTT.

The rearrangement joins TRBV27 to TRBJ2-7; TRBD2 matches 9 bases. The CDR3 runs 14 residues. CDR1 is MNHEY, CDR2 SMNVEV, per germline (reference sequence). V was clipped by 5 bases and J by 3 bases; unmatched bases: 5. The CDR3 is CASSPGLALYEQYF. DNA of the CDR3: TGTGCCAGCAGTCCTGGACTAGCGCTCTACGAGCAGTACTTC.

This clone was counted only a few times. V usage is TRBV6-1 and J usage is TRBJ1-1, with D maybe TRBD1 (6 bases). The CDR3 loop spans 11 amino acids. Germline V gene sequence: CDR1 MNHNS, CDR2 SASEGT. Trimming cost V 7 bases and J 11 bases, with 14 bases left between them. CDR3 nucleotide sequence: TGTGCCAGCACCGAACAGGGACCGGCTTTCTTT. It encodes CASTEQGPAFF.

The count of this clone is one. This chain connects TRBV7-2 to TRBJ2-7; 7 positions agree with TRBD2. Germline values: CDR1 SGHTA, CDR2 FQGNSA. V shed 1 base and J 7 bases; nucleotides not matched to a gene: 7. This CDR3 has 14 amino acids. CDR3 bases: TGTGCCAGCAGCTTAGGGGGGGGATTTTGGGAGCAGTACTTC. This gives the protein CASSLGGGFWEQYF.